This T cell receptor (beta chain) was captured by sequencing in a study of a mutant IDH1 vaccine in newly diagnosed glioma. Study-wide background: Among treated patients, roughly 60% were male and about 40% female, and mean age was around 40 years. V12 took place at week 35, and V13 at week 47.

Data came from immunoSEQ multiplex PCR; TCRdb stores just in-frame clones and leaves some out. This table holds tens of thousands of clones, 65% found once. In regard to this clone: The target antigen is unknown.

Per germline, CDR1 SEHNR and CDR2 FQNEAQ (reference sequence). The CDR3 spans 13 residues. V lost 2 bases to trimming and J lost 4 bases, with 8 bases between them. Time point denoted: week 47, end of study. Every vaccination contained 300 ug of the mutant IDH1 20-mer peptide and was paired with topical imiquimod. There were new WHO grade 3 or 4 astrocytomas in the donors, and these were IDH1-mutant and ATRX-lost. Broader study findings: Pseudoprogression seemingly bore no relation to changes in top peripheral T cell clonotypes.

The J gene is TRBJ1-2, the V gene TRBV7-9; D is unresolved. The TCR originated in a man aged 35-49 years with glioma. Some clones in this sample may be carry-over from other donors' samples. The starting material was peripheral blood mononuclear cells (PBMCs), obtained from a glioma patient whose treatment included an IDH1 peptide vaccine. The CDR3 region has the DNA TGTGCCAGCAGCTTATTAGAATCCTATGGCTACACCTTC. Translating it yields CASSLLESYGYTF.